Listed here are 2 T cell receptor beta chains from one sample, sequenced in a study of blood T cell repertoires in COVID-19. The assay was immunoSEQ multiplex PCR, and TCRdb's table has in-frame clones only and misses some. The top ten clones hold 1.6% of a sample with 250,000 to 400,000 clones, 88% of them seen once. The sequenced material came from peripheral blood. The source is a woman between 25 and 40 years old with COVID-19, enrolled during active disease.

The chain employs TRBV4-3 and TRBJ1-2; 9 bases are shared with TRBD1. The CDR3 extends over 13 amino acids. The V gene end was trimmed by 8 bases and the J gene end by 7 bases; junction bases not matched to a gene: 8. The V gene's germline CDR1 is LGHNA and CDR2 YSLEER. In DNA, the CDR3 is TGCGCCAGCGGGACAGGGTGGGACTCTGGCTACACCTTC. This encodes CASGTGWDSGYTF.

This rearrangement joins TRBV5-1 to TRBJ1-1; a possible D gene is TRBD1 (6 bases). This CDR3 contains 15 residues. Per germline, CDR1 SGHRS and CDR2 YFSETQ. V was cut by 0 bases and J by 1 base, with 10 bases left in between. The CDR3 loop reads CASSLDGRGNTEAFF. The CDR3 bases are TGCGCCAGCAGCTTGGATGGCAGGGGGAACACTGAAGCTTTCTTT.